These T cell receptor beta chains were read from a single sample in a study of Ad26.COV2.S vaccination and SARS-CoV-2 variants. TCRdb keeps only in-frame clones here, not all; method: immunoSEQ multiplex PCR. Of about 680,000 clones listed, 89% are singletons. The material sequenced was peripheral blood, taken in a trial of Ad26.COV2.S vaccine versus placebo. The receptors here all came from a person aged 18-65 years who received the Ad26.COV2.S COVID-19 vaccine or a placebo. The CDR3 runs from the conserved cysteine through the conserved F or W. The D gene is left open where the match is weak. For some rows the clone size is stated as once, few or many, or as a class when expanded; others skip it.

J: TRBJ1-2
V: TRBV5-1
size: -
D: -
DNA: TGCGCCAGCAGCTTGGGGGGAGGCACCTATGGCTACACCTTC
CDR3: CASSLGGGTYGYTF

J: TRBJ2-1
V: TRBV27
size: -
D: -
DNA: TGTGCCAGTTTGGGCTCCTACAATGAGCAGTTCTTC
CDR3: CASLGSYNEQFF

J: TRBJ2-5
V: TRBV7-2
size: -
D: -
DNA: TGTGCCAGCAGCTTTGGAGCAGGGCAGGAGACCCAGTACTTC
CDR3: CASSFGAGQETQYF

J: TRBJ2-2
V: TRBV19
size: once
D: -
DNA: TGTGCCAGTAGCGCGACGGCAGGGGGAGGGAACACCGGGGAGCTGTTTTTT
CDR3: CASSATAGGGNTGELFF

J: TRBJ2-7
V: TRBV7-8
size: -
D: -
DNA: TGTGCCAGCAGCTTGGCTATCTCCTACGAGCAGTACTTC
CDR3: CASSLAISYEQYF

J: TRBJ2-3
V: TRBV11-3
size: -
D: TRBD2
DNA: TGTGCCAGCAGGCAGAACAGGGTTCTAGCGGGGGGCAACCAAGGAGATACGCAGTATTTT
CDR3: CASRQNRVLAGGNQGDTQYF

J: TRBJ2-6
V: TRBV6-2/TRBV6-3
size: -
D: -
DNA: TGTGCCAGCAGCCCACCCCCTAGAGGGGCCGGGGCCAACGTCCTGACTTTC
CDR3: CASSPPPRGAGANVLTF

J: TRBJ2-2
V: TRBV19
size: -
D: -
DNA: TGTGCCAGTACCATCACCGGGGGCAGCGGGGAGCTGTTTTTT
CDR3: CASTITGGSGELFF

J: TRBJ2-1
V: TRBV7-9
size: -
D: TRBD1
DNA: TGTGCCAGCAGCCCCCGGACAGGGACGAATGAGCAGTTCTTC
CDR3: CASSPRTGTNEQFF

J: TRBJ1-1
V: TRBV5-1
size: -
D: -
DNA: TGCGCCAGCAGCTTGGCCTCGGGGTTAATCACGGTAAACACTGAAGCTTTCTTT
CDR3: CASSLASGLITVNTEAFF

J: TRBJ2-1
V: TRBV19
size: -
D: TRBD2
DNA: TGTGCCACCTCCGGGGTAGCGGGAGAAATTGGGGGTGAGCAGTTCTTC
CDR3: CATSGVAGEIGGEQFF

J: TRBJ1-2
V: TRBV6-5
size: -
D: -
DNA: TGTGCCAGCACCCGAAGGGGAGTGAACTTCTATGGCTACACCTTC
CDR3: CASTRRGVNFYGYTF

J: TRBJ1-2
V: TRBV15
size: once
D: -
DNA: TGTGCCACCAGCAGAGATCTCAGGGAGGGCTATGGCTACACCTTC
CDR3: CATSRDLREGYGYTF

J: TRBJ2-1
V: TRBV6-4
size: -
D: TRBD2
DNA: TGTGCCAGCAGCAAAACCGGACTAGCGGGAGGGTTAGCCTACAATGAGCAGTTCTTC
CDR3: CASSKTGLAGGLAYNEQFF

J: TRBJ2-7
V: TRBV12-3/TRBV12-4
size: -
D: -
DNA: TGTGCCAGCAGTACCCTGGGGACCTACGAGCAGTACTTC
CDR3: CASSTLGTYEQYF

J: TRBJ1-4
V: TRBV2
size: once
D: -
DNA: TGTGCCAGCATCAAGGATACAACTAATGAAAAACTGTTTTTT
CDR3: CASIKDTTNEKLFF

J: TRBJ2-1
V: TRBV6-2/TRBV6-3
size: once
D: -
DNA: TGTGCCAGCAGTTCAGGGTTTGCGGGGCCAATTTCCAATGAGCAGTTCTTC
CDR3: CASSSGFAGPISNEQFF

J: TRBJ2-7
V: TRBV6-5
size: -
D: TRBD1
DNA: TGTGCCAGCAGTTACACGTCCGACAGGGTCAACGAGCAGTACTTC
CDR3: CASSYTSDRVNEQYF

J: TRBJ1-4
V: TRBV3-1/TRBV3-2
size: -
D: -
DNA: TGTGCCTGCCAGGGGGAAAAACTGTTTTTT
CDR3: CACQGEKLFF

J: TRBJ1-5
V: TRBV7-8
size: -
D: -
DNA: TGTGCCAGCAGCTCCCGTCCAGGGAATAGCAATCAGCCCCAGCATTTT
CDR3: CASSSRPGNSNQPQHF

J: TRBJ2-1
V: TRBV27
size: once
D: -
DNA: TGTGCCAGCAGCCCCCCCCTGACGCCCTACAATGAGCAGTTCTTC
CDR3: CASSPPLTPYNEQFF

J: TRBJ2-7
V: TRBV25-1
size: -
D: -
DNA: TGTGCCAGCAGTGAATATCCTCCCCAGGCCTCCTACGAGCAGTACTTC
CDR3: CASSEYPPQASYEQYF

J: TRBJ2-1
V: TRBV2
size: -
D: TRBD1
DNA: TGTGCCAGCAGTGAACAGCTCAGGGGGCTAGAGCAGTTCTTC
CDR3: CASSEQLRGLEQFF

J: TRBJ1-2
V: TRBV28
size: -
D: -
DNA: TGTGCCAGCAGGCTACAGGATAACTATGGCTACACCTTC
CDR3: CASRLQDNYGYTF

J: TRBJ2-4
V: TRBV24-1
size: -
D: -
DNA: TGTGCCACCAGTGATTCGCAGGGGGGTGGCAAAAACATTCAGTACTTC
CDR3: CATSDSQGGGKNIQYF

J: TRBJ2-7
V: TRBV19
size: -
D: -
DNA: TGTGCCAGTAGTATAGTGCAGGGGACTTCCTACGAGCAGTACTTC
CDR3: CASSIVQGTSYEQYF

J: TRBJ2-5
V: TRBV12-3/TRBV12-4
size: -
D: -
DNA: TGTGCCAGCAGTTTCGACGGGGCTAAGACCCAGTACTTC
CDR3: CASSFDGAKTQYF

J: TRBJ2-1
V: TRBV10-1
size: -
D: TRBD2
DNA: TGCGCCAGCAGTGAGTCGTCGAGTAGCGGGAGTAGGAATGAGCAGTTCTTC
CDR3: CASSESSSSGSRNEQFF

J: TRBJ1-6
V: TRBV30
size: -
D: -
DNA: TGTGCTGCGGGTTCACCCCTCCACTTT
CDR3: CAAGSPLHF

J: TRBJ1-5
V: TRBV21-1
size: -
D: -
DNA: TGTGCCAGCAGCAAAGAACAGACCCACAATCAGCCCCAGCATTTT
CDR3: CASSKEQTHNQPQHF

J: TRBJ2-2
V: TRBV3-1/TRBV3-2
size: few
D: -
DNA: TGTGCCAGCAGCCCAGATTTGAGACTAGGGGACACCGGGGAGCTGTTTTTT
CDR3: CASSPDLRLGDTGELFF

J: TRBJ1-4
V: TRBV19
size: -
D: -
DNA: TGTGCCAGTAGGGTAAATGAAAAACTGTTTTTT
CDR3: CASRVNEKLFF

J: TRBJ1-1
V: TRBV12-3/TRBV12-4
size: -
D: -
DNA: TGTGCCAGCAGTTTAGTCGGGAACACTGAAGCTTTCTTT
CDR3: CASSLVGNTEAFF

J: TRBJ1-3
V: TRBV24-1
size: once
D: -
DNA: TGTGCCACCAGTGATTTTCCTGGAAACACCATATATTTT
CDR3: CATSDFPGNTIYF

J: TRBJ2-7
V: TRBV3-1/TRBV3-2
size: -
D: -
DNA: TGTGCCAGCAGCCAATCCAACGAGCAGTACTTC
CDR3: CASSQSNEQYF

J: TRBJ2-3
V: TRBV5-1
size: -
D: -
DNA: TGCGCCAGCAATGATCTAAGCACAGATACGCAGTATTTT
CDR3: CASNDLSTDTQYF

J: TRBJ1-1
V: TRBV7-9
size: -
D: -
DNA: TGTGCCAGCAGCTCGGACAGCGTGGACACTGAAGCTTTCTTT
CDR3: CASSSDSVDTEAFF

J: TRBJ2-1
V: TRBV15
size: -
D: -
DNA: TGTGCCACCAGCAAAGGAATCTACAATGAGCAGTTCTTC
CDR3: CATSKGIYNEQFF

J: TRBJ2-3
V: TRBV18
size: -
D: -
DNA: TGTGCCAGCTCACCCAGAAGACAGGCTAGCACAGATACGCAGTATTTT
CDR3: CASSPRRQASTDTQYF

J: TRBJ1-2
V: TRBV11-2
size: -
D: -
DNA: TGTGCCAGCAGCGACGGGGAAAACTATGGCTACACCTTC
CDR3: CASSDGENYGYTF

J: TRBJ2-1
V: TRBV3-1/TRBV3-2
size: -
D: TRBD2
DNA: TGTGCCAGCAGCCAAGGGGGACTAGCGACCTACAATGAGCAGTTCTTC
CDR3: CASSQGGLATYNEQFF

J: TRBJ1-1
V: TRBV11-2
size: few
D: -
DNA: TGTGCCAGCAGCTTAGATTACAGCCGGAACACTGAAGCTTTCTTT
CDR3: CASSLDYSRNTEAFF